A single sample gave rise to the 32 T cell receptor beta chains below, sequenced in a study of OX40 agonist ivuxolimab in advanced cancers. Assay: immunoSEQ multiplex PCR; the TCRdb copy retains only in-frame clones and omits some. The sample holds approximately 15,000 clones, around 75% seen once. The sequenced sample was CD4+ or CD8+ T cells sorted from blood, obtained in a trial of the OX40 agonist ivuxolimab. These receptors all come from an adult with an advanced solid tumor such as melanoma, head and neck, liver or kidney cancer.

The chain has TRBV7-9 and TRBJ2-2, with TRBD1 matching over 9 bases. Germline-derived CDR1 and CDR2 are SEHNR and FQNEAQ (reference sequence). With V trimmed by 2 bases and J by 7 bases, 8 bases remained unmatched. The CDR3 is 16 residues long. Written as DNA, the CDR3 is TGTGCCAGCAGCTTAATGGGACAGGGCTCTAACGGGGAGCTGTTTTTT. This encodes CASSLMGQGSNGELFF. Full variable domain (remainder filled in from reference TRBV7-9 and TRBJ2-2): DTGVSQNPRHKITKRGQNVTFRCDPISEHNRLYWYRQTLGQGPEFLTYFQNEAQLEKSRLLSDRFSAERPKGSFSTLEIQRTEQGDSAMYLCASSLMGQGSNGELFFGEGSRLTVL.

The chain carries TRBV14 and TRBJ2-3; D uncertain. Germline V gene sequence: CDR1 SGHDN, CDR2 FVKESK. This CDR3 is built from 13 residues. Trimming took off 3 bases at V and 5 bases at J, with 9 bases between the two ends. CDR3 coding DNA: TGTGCCAGCAGCCAGGCATTCGTAGATACGCAGTATTTT. Translating gives CASSQAFVDTQYF.

The V and J genes are TRBV30 and TRBJ1-2; no clear D gene. Trimming pared 8 bases from V and 4 bases from J, leaving 11 bases between. CDR1 is GTSNPN, CDR2 SVGIG, per germline (reference sequence). This CDR3 has 11 residues. The CDR3 nucleotides are TGTGCCGCATCGTGGATCTATGGCTACACCTTC. Its translation is CAASWIYGYTF.

This chain connects TRBV2 to TRBJ2-7, with 8 bases identical to TRBD1. Germline V gene lookup returns CDR1 SNHLY and CDR2 FYNNEI. Trimming took 5 bases from V and 3 from J; bases not matched to a gene: 6. There are 14 residues in the CDR3. The CDR3 protein is CASSRQGSGYEQYF. CDR3 nucleotide sequence: TGTGCCAGCAGTCGACAGGGGTCGGGCTACGAGCAGTACTTC.

The chain couples TRBV5-6 to TRBJ1-1; no clear D. The CDR3 covers 13 residues. Germline assignment: CDR1 SGHDT and CDR2 YYEEEE. Trimming cost V 0 bases and J 5 bases, with 8 bases left between them. The CDR3, as DNA: TGTGCCAGCAGCTTGGCCCTTTCAACTGAAGCTTTCTTT. It translates to CASSLALSTEAFF.

The rearrangement uses TRBV5-4 and TRBJ2-1; 10 bases are shared with TRBD1. This CDR3 region has 15 residues. Germline CDR1 is SGHNT and CDR2 is YYREEE (reference sequence). Unmatched junction bases numbered 5, after V lost 4 bases and J lost 4 bases. The CDR3: CASSLGQGGYNEQFF. The CDR3 DNA is TGTGCCAGCAGCCTCGGACAGGGGGGATACAATGAGCAGTTCTTC.

The V gene is TRBV14, the J gene TRBJ2-5, with a weak D call TRBD1 (6 bases). Per the germline V gene, CDR1 is SGHDN and CDR2 is FVKESK. This CDR3 is built from 13 residues. V was trimmed by 4 bases and J by 5 bases, leaving 11 bases between them. DNA for the CDR3: TGTGCCAGCAGCCTTACAGGGTATGAGACCCAGTACTTC. Encoded protein: CASSLTGYETQYF.

The chain uses TRBV27 and TRBJ1-1; D perhaps matches TRBD1 (5 bases). V was shortened by 5 bases and J by 6 bases, with 10 bases between the two germline ends. The CDR3 extends over 12 amino acids. Germline V gives CDR1 MNHEY, CDR2 SMNVEV (reference sequence). CDR3 sequence reads: CASSPGLSEAFF. The CDR3 nucleotides are TGTGCCAGCAGTCCGGGACTGTCTGAAGCTTTCTTT.

The chain is built from TRBV4-1 and TRBJ2-2, with D unclear. The CDR3 contains 14 residues. Germline V CDR1 and CDR2: MGHRA, YSYEKL. V was pared by 1 base and J by 1 base, with 4 bases between. The CDR3 nucleotides read TGCGCCAGCAGCCAAGGACAGAACACCGGGGAGCTGTTTTTT. As protein: CASSQGQNTGELFF.

The count of this clone is one. The V call is TRBV6-1, the J call TRBJ2-7; D is possibly TRBD1 or TRBD2 (5 bases each). Germline V lookup: CDR1 MNHNS, CDR2 SASEGT. Between the trimmed V and J ends, which lost 5 bases and 6 bases, there was a span of 17 bases. CDR3 size: 14 residues. CDR3 DNA sequence: TGTGCCAGCAGTACCGGGACGAACCGCCTCGAGCAGTACTTC. Translating it yields CASSTGTNRLEQYF.

The J gene is TRBJ1-1, the V gene TRBV19; TRBD1 agrees at 8 bases. Germline CDR1 is LNHDA and CDR2 is SQIVND (reference sequence). The CDR3 contains 15 residues. V shed 5 bases, J shed 6 bases, and the junction held 11 bases outside the gene matches. The CDR3 spells CASSPSQGAGAEAFF. The CDR3 DNA follows: TGTGCCAGTAGTCCTTCCCAGGGGGCAGGAGCTGAAGCTTTCTTT.

This chain joins TRBV7-9 and TRBJ2-7; the D gene could be TRBD1 or TRBD2 (5 bases each). V shed 4 bases and J shed 0 bases, with 10 bases lying between them. The CDR3 runs 14 residues. Germline loops: CDR1 SEHNR, CDR2 FQNEAQ (reference sequence). As DNA, the CDR3 is TGTGCCAGCAGCTCCGGGACGTTCTCCTACGAGCAGTACTTC. It is translated as CASSSGTFSYEQYF.

This clone was counted only a few times. V usage is TRBV9 and J usage is TRBJ1-2; a weak D match, TRBD1 (6 bases). CDR1 and CDR2 (germline): SGDLS, YYNGEE. The V end was cut by 1 base, the J end by 4 bases, with 8 bases between. The length of the CDR3 is 13 residues. DNA for the CDR3: TGTGCCAGCAGCGTAACAGGGACCTATGGCTACACCTTC. Its translation is CASSVTGTYGYTF. Looking up the rest from reference TRBV9 and TRBJ1-2 gives the full variable domain: DSGVTQTPKHLITATGQRVTLRCSPRSGDLSVYWYQQSLDQGLQFLIQYYNGEERAKGNILERFSAQQFPDLHSELNLSSLELGDSALYFCASSVTGTYGYTFGSGTRLTVV.

The chain uses TRBV10-2 and TRBJ2-1; 9 bases are shared with TRBD1. This CDR3 has 15 amino acids. The junction had 7 bases not matched to a gene; V was cut back by 6 bases and J by 4 bases. Germline V gene data show CDR1 as WSHSY and CDR2 as SAAADI. The CDR3 bases are TGCGCCAGCAGGACCCGGGACAGGGCTTACAATGAGCAGTTCTTC. Amino acids: CASRTRDRAYNEQFF.

CDR3 sequence: CASSGTPYNSPLHF. CDR3 coding DNA: TGTGCCAGCAGTGGGACACCTTATAATTCACCCCTCCACTTT. V and J are TRBV2 and TRBJ1-6; a possible D gene is TRBD1 (5 bases). V dropped 4 bases and J dropped 4 bases, with 8 bases sitting between them. Germline-derived CDR1 and CDR2 are SNHLY and FYNNEI. The CDR3 covers 14 residues.

This clone has only a few counts. This chain joins TRBV12-5 and TRBJ2-7; no definite D call. From germline, CDR1 is LGHNT and CDR2 FRNRAP. The ends were cut back, 1 base at V and 9 bases at J, with 10 bases in the middle. The length of the CDR3 is 12 residues. CDR3 coding DNA: TGTGCTAGTGGTTTGGCCTTCCGGTGGCAGTACTTC. Translated, it gives CASGLAFRWQYF.

The CDR3 bases are TGCGCCAGCAGCCAATTATTCGACAGGGTAACGGGGTACGAGCAGTACTTC. As protein: CASSQLFDRVTGYEQYF. The chain couples TRBV4-1 to TRBJ2-7, with 7 bases identical to TRBD1. Germline-derived CDR1 and CDR2 are MGHRA and YSYEKL. This CDR3 spans 17 amino acids. V lost 2 bases and J lost 4; bases outside the gene matches: 14.

The sample holds one count of this clone. The CDR3 DNA reads TGTGCCAGCAGCTGGGACAGGACCCTGAACACTGAAGCTTTCTTT. It yields the protein CASSWDRTLNTEAFF. The V gene is TRBV19, the J gene TRBJ1-1, with 8 bases fitting TRBD1. This CDR3 comprises 15 residues. In germline, CDR1 is LNHDA, CDR2 SQIVND (reference sequence). V shed 9 bases, J shed 0 bases, and the junction held 9 bases outside the gene matches. Drawing the rest from reference TRBV19 and TRBJ1-1, the complete variable domain is DGGITQSPKYLFRKEGQNVTLSCEQNLNHDAMYWYRQDPGQGLRLIYYSQIVNDFQKGDIAEGYSVSREKKESFPLTVTSAQKNPTAFYLCASSWDRTLNTEAFFGQGTRLTVV.

V usage is TRBV9 and J usage is TRBJ1-5; D is possibly TRBD1 (5 bases). Trimming removed 3 bases at V and 7 bases at J, with 14 bases between. The CDR3 length is 14 residues. Germline V gives CDR1 SGDLS, CDR2 YYNGEE. CDR3 protein: CASSEGGGSQPQHF. CDR3 nucleotide sequence: TGTGCCAGCAGCGAGGGCGGGGGGAGCCAGCCCCAGCATTTT.

This clone was counted only a few times. The chain combines TRBV6-1 with TRBJ2-1, with TRBD2 matching over 9 bases. Trimming removed 0 bases from V and 4 bases from J; junction bases left unmatched: 4. The CDR3 runs 16 residues. Germline V gene lookup returns CDR1 MNHNS and CDR2 SASEGT. Written as DNA, the CDR3 is TGTGCCAGCAGTGAAGCCCCTAGCGGGGTTTACAATGAGCAGTTCTTC. Protein sequence: CASSEAPSGVYNEQFF.

CDR3 residues: CASSFVLGTSQPDGSYEQYF. Written as DNA, the CDR3 is TGTGCCAGCAGTTTTGTTTTGGGGACTAGCCAACCAGATGGCTCCTACGAGCAGTACTTC. The J gene is TRBJ2-7, the V gene TRBV28; TRBD2 aligns across 9 bases. J gave up 0 bases and V 3 bases, and 18 bases lay outside the gene matches. CDR1 is MDHEN and CDR2 is SYDVKM in the germline V gene. The CDR3 extends over 20 amino acids.

This clone showed up many times. CDR3 sequence reads: CASSAAGLAGGTGELFF. The CDR3 nucleotides read TGCGCCAGCAGCGCCGCTGGACTAGCGGGAGGCACCGGGGAGCTGTTTTTT. The genes are TRBV5-1 and TRBJ2-2; 14 bases agree with TRBD2. Germline values: CDR1 SGHRS, CDR2 YFSETQ. Trimming at V came to 4 bases and at J to 4 bases, leaving 6 bases not matched to a gene. The CDR3 totals 17 residues.

This clone has only one observation. The V gene is TRBV19, the J gene TRBJ2-7; TRBD2 is a possible D gene (5 bases). The CDR3 spans 15 residues. From germline, CDR1 is LNHDA and CDR2 SQIVND (reference sequence). Trimming pared 5 bases from V and 1 base from J, leaving 15 bases between. CDR3 nucleotides: TGTGCCAGTAGTGCCTTTGGACGGGATTCCTACGAGCAGTACTTC. Translation: CASSAFGRDSYEQYF.

A few counts support this clone. This chain uses TRBV27 with TRBJ2-7, with D perhaps given as TRBD1 or TRBD2 (5 bases each). V was pared by 2 bases and J by 2 bases, with 7 bases between. CDR1 and CDR2 (germline): MNHEY, SMNVEV (reference sequence). The length of the CDR3 is 13 residues. CDR3 sequence reads: CASSLRGPYEQYF. The CDR3 DNA reads as TGTGCCAGCAGTTTAAGGGGACCCTACGAGCAGTACTTC.

J is TRBJ2-6 and V is TRBV21-1. TRBV21-1 is marked as a pseudogene. This CDR3 comprises 17 residues. The CDR3 bases are TGTGCCAGCAGCAAAAGGGCCCCCGGGTTCGGGGCCAACGTCCTGACTTTC. This gives the protein CASSKRAPGFGANVLTF.

CDR3 in amino acids: CASSHGESSYNEQFF. The DNA for the CDR3 is TGTGCCAGCAGCCACGGGGAAAGCTCCTACAATGAGCAGTTCTTC. The chain recombines TRBV11-2 with TRBJ2-1, with a possible D match to TRBD2 (5 bases). This CDR3 comprises 15 residues. Germline CDR1 reads SGHAT; CDR2 reads FQNNGV. Trimming removed 5 bases from V and 0 bases from J, with 11 bases in between.

The rearrangement links TRBV5-5 to TRBJ2-7; the match to TRBD1 covers 8 bases. The V segment lost 4 bases and the J segment 1 base; nucleotides outside the gene matches: 4. This CDR3 contains 14 residues. Germline-derived CDR1 and CDR2 are SGHKS and YYEKEE (reference sequence). The CDR3 sequence is CASSEGQASYEQYF. CDR3 in DNA: TGTGCCAGCAGCGAGGGACAGGCTTCCTACGAGCAGTACTTC. The whole variable domain, remainder taken from reference TRBV5-5 and TRBJ2-7, is DAGVTQSPTHLIKTRGQQVTLRCSPISGHKSVSWYQQVLGQGPQFIFQYYEKEERGRGNFPDRFSARQFPNYSSELNVNALLLGDSALYLCASSEGQASYEQYFGPGTRLTVT.

This chain uses TRBV5-8 with TRBJ2-7, with D perhaps TRBD2 (6 bases). The CDR3 has 14 residues. V gave up 3 bases and J gave up 7 bases, with 17 bases separating them. The germline gives CDR1 SGHTS, CDR2 YDEGEE. CDR3 sequence reads: CASSSPGVPQEQYF. CDR3 coding DNA: TGTGCCAGCAGCTCTCCGGGAGTGCCCCAGGAGCAGTACTTC.

The chain recombines TRBV6-1 with TRBJ2-7; D remains ambiguous. Trimming cost V 2 bases and J 3 bases, with 5 bases left between them. This CDR3 is 12 amino acids long. In germline, CDR1 is MNHNS, CDR2 SASEGT. In nucleotides, the CDR3 is TGTGCCAGCAGTGAAAGCCTCTACGAGCAGTACTTC. It codes for CASSESLYEQYF.

The chain carries TRBV9 and TRBJ2-3; maybe TRBD2 (6 bases). Trimming stripped 0 bases from V and 5 bases from J, with 19 bases between. The CDR3 extends over 17 amino acids. Per germline, CDR1 SGDLS and CDR2 YYNGEE. The chain's CDR3 is CASSVGFSRGIEDTQYF. The CDR3 DNA sequence: TGTGCCAGCAGCGTAGGCTTCTCCCGCGGGATAGAAGATACGCAGTATTTT. The full variable domain, in which reference TRBV9 and TRBJ2-3 provide the parts outside the CDR3, is DSGVTQTPKHLITATGQRVTLRCSPRSGDLSVYWYQQSLDQGLQFLIQYYNGEERAKGNILERFSAQQFPDLHSELNLSSLELGDSALYFCASSVGFSRGIEDTQYFGPGTRLTVL.

Here the CDR3 reads CASSTGQQETQYF. CDR3 nucleotide sequence: TGTGCCAGCAGCACCGGACAGCAAGAGACCCAGTACTTC. The J gene is TRBJ2-5, the V gene TRBV7-8; D is possibly TRBD1 (6 bases). CDR1 and CDR2 from the germline V gene are SGHVS and FQNEAQ. The V end lost 5 bases, the J end lost 2 bases, and 9 bases lay between the germline ends. The CDR3 consists of 13 residues.

This clone was observed a single time. The chain employs TRBV27 and TRBJ2-5; possibly TRBD1 for D (6 bases). The closer fit of TRBJ2-7 to the DNA end suggests the J call may be wrong. In germline, CDR1 is MNHEY, CDR2 SMNVEV (reference sequence). The CDR3 spans 14 residues. The CDR3 sequence: CASSLSRGSYEQYF. In DNA, the CDR3 is TGTGCCAGCAGTTTATCCAGGGGCTCCTACGAGCAGTACTTC.